This T cell receptor (beta chain) appears in the sequencing data of a study of molecular identifiers for immune sequencing clone quantification. This clonotype was counted between two and nine times. Its antigen remains unidentified. Study-level findings and limits: Under 1% of molecules in naive cells, but over 98% of effector molecules, belonged to clones above 20 RNA copies.

Previously described methods and listed TCR primers produced bulk TCR libraries. In TCRdb, the PCR reads were re-called with MiXCR into one record per CDR3 protein. The table has about 510,000 distinct CDR3 sequences, 20% to 25% seen once; the top ten hold 0.7% to 0.95%. The sample taken for sequencing was naive CD8+ T cells from blood, with Jurkat cell RNA spiked in. This sample's subset: FACS-sorted CD8+CD4-CCR7+CD45RA+ naive T cells. The sequence was collected from a human donor in good health. Some libraries in this study had Jurkat cell RNA spiked in.

The CDR3 is CASSQGPYSDGDEAFF. CDR3 sequence (DNA): TGCGCCAGCAGCCAAGGTCCTTACTCTGACGGAGATGAAGCTTTCTTT. This chain links TRBV4-3 with TRBJ1-1, with D hard to call. CDR1 and CDR2 from the germline V gene are LGHNA and YSLEER. Trimming removed 1 base at V and 7 bases at J, with 19 bases between. This CDR3 has 16 residues.